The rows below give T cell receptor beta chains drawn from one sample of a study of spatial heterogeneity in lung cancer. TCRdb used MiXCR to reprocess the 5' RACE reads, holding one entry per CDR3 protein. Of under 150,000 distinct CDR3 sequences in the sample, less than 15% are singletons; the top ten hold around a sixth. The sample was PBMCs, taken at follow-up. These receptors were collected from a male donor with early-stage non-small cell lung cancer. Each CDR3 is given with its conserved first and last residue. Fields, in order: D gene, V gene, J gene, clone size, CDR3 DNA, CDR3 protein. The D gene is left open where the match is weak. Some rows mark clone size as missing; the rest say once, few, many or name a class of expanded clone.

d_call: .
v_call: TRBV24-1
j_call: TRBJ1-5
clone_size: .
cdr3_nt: TGTGCCGTTCAGACAGATAGCAATCAGCCCCAGCATTTT
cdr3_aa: CAVQTDSNQPQHF

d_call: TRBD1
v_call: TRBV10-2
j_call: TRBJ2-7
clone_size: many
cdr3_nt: TGCGCCAGCAGTTTATTTGGGGACAGGATCTTC
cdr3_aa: CASSLFGDRIF

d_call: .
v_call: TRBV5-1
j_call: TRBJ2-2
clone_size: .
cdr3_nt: TGCGCCAGCAGCTTGGAAGGATTCGCGAACACCGGGGAGCTGTTTTTT
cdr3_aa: CASSLEGFANTGELFF

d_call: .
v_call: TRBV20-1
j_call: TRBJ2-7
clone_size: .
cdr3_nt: TGCAGTGCTTATGCTAGAGACGGGAGCTCCTACGAGCAGTACTTC
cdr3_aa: CSAYARDGSSYEQYF

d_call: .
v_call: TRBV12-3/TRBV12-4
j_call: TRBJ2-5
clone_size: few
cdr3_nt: TGTGCCAGCAGCTCTAATCGGAAGCAAGAGACCCAGTACTTC
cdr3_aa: CASSSNRKQETQYF

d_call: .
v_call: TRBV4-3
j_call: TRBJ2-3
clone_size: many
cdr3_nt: TGCGCCAGCAGCCGTGGTTTCCCCGGTGGAGATACGCAGTATTTT
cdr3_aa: CASSRGFPGGDTQYF

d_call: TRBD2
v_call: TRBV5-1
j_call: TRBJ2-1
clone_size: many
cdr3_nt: TGCGCCAGCAGCCCAACTAGCGGGGGGGCTAGCGAGCAGTTCTTC
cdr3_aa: CASSPTSGGASEQFF

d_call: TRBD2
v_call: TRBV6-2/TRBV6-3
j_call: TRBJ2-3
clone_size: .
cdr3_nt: TGTGCCAGCAGTTACCGAGCGGGGGGCACAGATACGCAGTATTTT
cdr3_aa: CASSYRAGGTDTQYF

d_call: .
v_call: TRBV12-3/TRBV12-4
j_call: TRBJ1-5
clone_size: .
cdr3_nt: TGTGCCAGCAGTTTTTTCGATAGCAATCAGCCCCAGCATTTT
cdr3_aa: CASSFFDSNQPQHF

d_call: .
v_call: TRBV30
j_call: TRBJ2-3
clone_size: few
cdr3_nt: TGTGCCTGGAGTCTCGGACACGCCGGGGCGCAGTATTTT
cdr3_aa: CAWSLGHAGAQYF

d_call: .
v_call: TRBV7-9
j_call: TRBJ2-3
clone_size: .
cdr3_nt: TGTGCCAGCAGCCTACCCTGGACGAATGAAGATACGCAGTATTTT
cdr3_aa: CASSLPWTNEDTQYF

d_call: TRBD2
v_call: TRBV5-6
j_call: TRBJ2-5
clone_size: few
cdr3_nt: TGTGCCAGCAGCTTGGGTAGCGGGGTAGGAGAGACCCAGTACTTC
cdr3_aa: CASSLGSGVGETQYF

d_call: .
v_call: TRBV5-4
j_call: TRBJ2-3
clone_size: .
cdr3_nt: TGTGCCAGCAGTCTACAGCTAGGTTCGCGGGATACGCAGTATTTT
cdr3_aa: CASSLQLGSRDTQYF

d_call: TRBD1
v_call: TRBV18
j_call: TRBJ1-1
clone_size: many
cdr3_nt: TGTGCCAGCTCAAGGGGACAGGAGGCCACTGAAGCTTTCTTT
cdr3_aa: CASSRGQEATEAFF

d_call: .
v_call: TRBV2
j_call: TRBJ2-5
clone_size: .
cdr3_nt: TGTGCCAGCAGTGGGAACAGCCAAGAGACCCAGTACTTC
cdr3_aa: CASSGNSQETQYF

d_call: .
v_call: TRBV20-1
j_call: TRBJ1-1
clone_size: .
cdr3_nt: TGCAGTGCTAGTGGGGCTTTGACTGAAGCTTTCTTT
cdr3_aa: CSASGALTEAFF

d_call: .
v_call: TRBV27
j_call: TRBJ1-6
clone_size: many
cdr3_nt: TGTGCCAGCAGTTCCCAATCCCTACAAGGACCCCTCCACTTT
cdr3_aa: CASSSQSLQGPLHF

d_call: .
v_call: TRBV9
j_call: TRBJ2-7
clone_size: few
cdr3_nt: TGTGCCAGCAGCGTAGTTGGTGGGGGAAAGCAGTACTTC
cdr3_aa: CASSVVGGGKQYF

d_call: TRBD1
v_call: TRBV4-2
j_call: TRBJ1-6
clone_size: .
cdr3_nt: TGTGCCAGCAGCCAAATCACGACAGGGTTTAATTCACCCCTCCACTTT
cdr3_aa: CASSQITTGFNSPLHF

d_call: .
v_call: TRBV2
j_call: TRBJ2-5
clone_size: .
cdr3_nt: TGTGCCAGGGGGGCACAGCCTAAAGAGACCCAGTACTTC
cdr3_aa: CARGAQPKETQYF

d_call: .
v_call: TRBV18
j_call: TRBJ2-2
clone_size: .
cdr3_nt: TGTGCCAGCTCACCACCGCGGAAAAACACCGGGGAGCTGTTTTTT
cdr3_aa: CASSPPRKNTGELFF

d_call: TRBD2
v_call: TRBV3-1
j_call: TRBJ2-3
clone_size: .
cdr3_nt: TGTGCCAGCAGCCTGGGACTACGGACAGATACGCAGTATTTT
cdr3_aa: CASSLGLRTDTQYF

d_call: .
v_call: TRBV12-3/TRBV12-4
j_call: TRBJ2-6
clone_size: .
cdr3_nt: TGTGCCAGCAGGGGGCTCGCTAGGGGCGGCTCTGGGGCCAACGTCCTGACTTTC
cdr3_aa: CASRGLARGGSGANVLTF

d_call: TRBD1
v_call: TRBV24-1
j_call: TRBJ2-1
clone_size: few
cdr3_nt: TGTGCCACCAGTTCGGACAGGAACAATGAGCAGTTCTTC
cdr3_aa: CATSSDRNNEQFF

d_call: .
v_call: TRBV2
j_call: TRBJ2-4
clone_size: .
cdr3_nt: TGTGCCAGCAGTTCCAACTACGAGTGGGAACATCTCAAAAACATTCAGTACTTC
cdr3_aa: CASSSNYEWEHLKNIQYF

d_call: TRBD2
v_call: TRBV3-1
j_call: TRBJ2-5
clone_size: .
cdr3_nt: TGTGCCAGCAGCTCGCTAGCGGCCGTACAAGAGACCCAGTACTTC
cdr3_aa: CASSSLAAVQETQYF

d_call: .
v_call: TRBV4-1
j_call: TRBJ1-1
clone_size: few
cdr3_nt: TGCGCCAGCAGCCGCTCAAACAGGGAAGGCACTGAAGCTTTCTTT
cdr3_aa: CASSRSNREGTEAFF

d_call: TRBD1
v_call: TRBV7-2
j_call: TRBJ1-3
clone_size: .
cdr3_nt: TGTGCCAGCAGCCCACAGGGGTTCTCGTCTGGAAACACCATATATTTT
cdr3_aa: CASSPQGFSSGNTIYF

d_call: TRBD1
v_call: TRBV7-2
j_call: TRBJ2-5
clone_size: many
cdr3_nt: TGTGCCAGCAGCCTAATCCCCTTGGGACAGGGGGAGACCCAGTACTTC
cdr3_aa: CASSLIPLGQGETQYF

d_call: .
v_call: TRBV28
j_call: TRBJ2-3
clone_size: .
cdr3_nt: TGTGCCAGCAGTTCCGCAGGACGTAGGGCAGATACGCAGTATTTT
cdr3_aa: CASSSAGRRADTQYF

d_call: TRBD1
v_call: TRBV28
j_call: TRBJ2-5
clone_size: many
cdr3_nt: TGTGCCAGCAGTCCACCGGACAGGGAAGAGACCCAGTACTTC
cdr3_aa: CASSPPDREETQYF

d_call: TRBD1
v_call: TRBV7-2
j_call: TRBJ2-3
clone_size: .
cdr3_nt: TGTGCCAGCAGCTTAGCGTTACAGGGGAATACGCAGTATTTT
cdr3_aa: CASSLALQGNTQYF

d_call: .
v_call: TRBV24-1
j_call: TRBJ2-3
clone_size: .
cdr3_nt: TGTGCCACCAGTGATCCAGGGAGGAGGGCCACAGATACGCAGTATTTT
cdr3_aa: CATSDPGRRATDTQYF

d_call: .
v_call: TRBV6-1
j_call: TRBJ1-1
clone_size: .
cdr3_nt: TGTGCCAGCAGTGAACAACCGACAGGAGTGAACACTGAAGCTTTCTTT
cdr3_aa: CASSEQPTGVNTEAFF

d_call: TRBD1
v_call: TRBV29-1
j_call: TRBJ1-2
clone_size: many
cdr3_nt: TGCAGCCTAGAGGGGACAGACAGGGGGCAGGGAGGCTACACCTTC
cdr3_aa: CSLEGTDRGQGGYTF

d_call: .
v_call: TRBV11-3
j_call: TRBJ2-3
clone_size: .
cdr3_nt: TGTGCCAGCAGCTTGGGCGGGGAGAGCACAGATACGCAGTATTTT
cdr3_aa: CASSLGGESTDTQYF

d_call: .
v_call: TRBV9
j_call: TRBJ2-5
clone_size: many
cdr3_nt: TGTGCCAGCAGCCCACGAGGGAACTACGTAGGAGAGACCCAGTACTTC
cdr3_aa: CASSPRGNYVGETQYF